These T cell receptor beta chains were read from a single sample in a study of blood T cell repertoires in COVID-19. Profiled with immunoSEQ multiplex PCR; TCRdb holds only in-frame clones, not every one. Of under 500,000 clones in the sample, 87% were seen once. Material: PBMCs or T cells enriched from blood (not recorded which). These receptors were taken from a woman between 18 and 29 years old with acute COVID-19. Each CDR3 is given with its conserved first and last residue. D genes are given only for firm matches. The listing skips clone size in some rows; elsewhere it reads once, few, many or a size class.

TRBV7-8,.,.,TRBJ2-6,CASSLLSGFGANVLTF,TGTGCCAGCAGCTTGCTTTCGGGGTTTGGGGCCAACGTCCTGACTTTC
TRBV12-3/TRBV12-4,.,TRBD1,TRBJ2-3,CASRRDRDTQYF,TGTGCCAGCAGACGGGACAGGGATACGCAGTATTTT
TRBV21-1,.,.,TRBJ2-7,CASSKVGQGGYEQYF,TGTGCCAGCAGCAAGGTAGGACAGGGCGGCTACGAGCAGTACTTC
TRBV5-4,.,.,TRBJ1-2,CASSLGGGGFNGYTF,TGTGCCAGCAGCTTGGGTGGCGGGGGATTTAATGGCTACACCTTC
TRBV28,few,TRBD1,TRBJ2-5,CASSQGGEETQYF,TGTGCCAGCAGTCAAGGGGGCGAAGAGACCCAGTACTTC
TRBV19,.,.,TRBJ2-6,CASSRVISGANVLTF,TGTGCCAGTAGTAGAGTGATCTCTGGGGCCAACGTCCTGACTTTC
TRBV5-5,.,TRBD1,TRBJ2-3,CASSLVSGQGADTQYF,TGTGCCAGCAGCTTGGTTTCCGGACAGGGGGCAGATACGCAGTATTTT
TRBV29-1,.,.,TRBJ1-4,CSVAAQGSTNEKLFF,TGCAGCGTTGCGGCGCAGGGAAGTACTAATGAAAAACTGTTTTTT
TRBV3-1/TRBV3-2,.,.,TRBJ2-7,CASSQGPTGSYEQYF,TGTGCCAGCAGCCAAGGCCCCACAGGGTCCTACGAGCAGTACTTC
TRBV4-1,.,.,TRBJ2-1,CASSQDPGFNEQFF,TGCGCCAGCAGCCAAGATCCCGGGTTCAATGAGCAGTTCTTC
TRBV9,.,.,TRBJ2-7,CASSPREASYEQYF,TGTGCCAGCAGCCCCCGGGAAGCCTCCTACGAGCAGTACTTC
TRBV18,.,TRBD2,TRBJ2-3,CASSPAISGTDTQYF,TGTGCCAGCTCACCAGCGATTAGCGGGACGGATACGCAGTATTTT
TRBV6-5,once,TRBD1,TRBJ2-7,CASIPRGTGYEQYF,TGTGCCAGCATCCCGAGAGGGACAGGGTACGAGCAGTACTTC
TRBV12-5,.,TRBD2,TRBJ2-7,CASGLVRGREVYF,TGTGCTAGTGGTTTGGTACGGGGGCGGGAGGTCTACTTC
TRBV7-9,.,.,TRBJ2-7,CASSNTPRSNYYEQYF,TGTGCCAGCAGCAATACCCCTAGGAGTAACTACTACGAGCAGTACTTC
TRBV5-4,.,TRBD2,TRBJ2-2,CASSLSGSTTGELFF,TGTGCCAGCAGCTTGAGCGGGAGTACGACCGGGGAGCTGTTTTTT
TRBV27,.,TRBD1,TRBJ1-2,CASSLFFRLGQDYGYTF,TGTGCCAGCAGTTTATTCTTTCGTCTGGGACAGGACTATGGCTACACCTTC
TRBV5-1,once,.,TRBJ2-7,CASSLDRDKNEQYF,TGCGCCAGCAGCTTGGACCGGGACAAGAACGAGCAGTACTTC
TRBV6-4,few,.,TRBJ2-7,CASIHGFHEQYF,TGTGCCAGCATCCACGGTTTCCACGAGCAGTACTTC
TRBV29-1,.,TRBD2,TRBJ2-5,CSVAHRTSGSGGTQYF,TGCAGCGTTGCTCACCGGACTAGCGGGAGCGGGGGGACCCAGTACTTC
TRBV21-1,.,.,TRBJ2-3,CASSTNSTVLGLAGGGTQYF,TGTGCCAGCAGCACCAACAGTACTGTCCTGGGACTAGCGGGAGGAGGCACGCAGTATTTT
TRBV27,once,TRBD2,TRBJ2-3,CASSLSGLAGGDTQYF,TGTGCCAGCAGTTTATCTGGCCTAGCGGGGGGAGATACGCAGTATTTT
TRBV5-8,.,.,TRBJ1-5,CASSFQGNQPQHF,TGTGCCAGCAGCTTCCAGGGCAATCAGCCCCAGCATTTT
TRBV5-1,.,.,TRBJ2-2,CASSIRRVGELFF,TGCGCCAGCAGCATCCGGAGGGTCGGGGAGCTGTTTTTT
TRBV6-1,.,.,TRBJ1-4,CASSEAPGVGSEKLFF,TGTGCCAGCAGTGAAGCTCCCGGGGTCGGGAGTGAAAAACTGTTTTTT
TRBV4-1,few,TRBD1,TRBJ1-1,CASSQLTGGNTEAFF,TGCGCCAGCAGCCAATTGACAGGGGGGAACACTGAAGCTTTCTTT
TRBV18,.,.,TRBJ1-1,CASSEGSTEAFF,TGTGCCAGCTCGGAGGGGAGCACTGAAGCTTTCTTT
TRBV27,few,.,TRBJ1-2,CASSPGGGEGYTF,TGTGCCAGCAGTCCGGGCGGGGGGGAAGGCTACACCTTC
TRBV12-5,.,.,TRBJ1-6,CASGLASGFSPLHF,TGTGCTAGTGGTTTGGCATCAGGGTTTTCACCCCTCCACTTT
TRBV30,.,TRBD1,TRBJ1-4,CAWSFRQGPYEKLFF,TGTGCCTGGAGTTTTCGACAGGGGCCATATGAAAAACTGTTTTTT
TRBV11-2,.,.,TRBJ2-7,CASSLQPISSYEQYF,TGTGCCAGCAGCCTACAGCCGATAAGCTCCTACGAGCAGTACTTC
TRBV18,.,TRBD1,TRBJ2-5,CASSPGTVEETQYF,TGTGCCAGCTCCCCAGGGACAGTGGAAGAGACCCAGTACTTC
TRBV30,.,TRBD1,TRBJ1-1,CAWSPTTGGINTEAFF,TGTGCCTGGAGCCCAACGACAGGGGGGATTAACACTGAAGCTTTCTTT
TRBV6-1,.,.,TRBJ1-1,CASSETWGGEAFF,TGTGCCAGCAGTGAAACGTGGGGGGGCGAAGCTTTCTTT
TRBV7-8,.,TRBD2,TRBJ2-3,CASSAWGGYTDTQYF,TGTGCCAGCAGCGCCTGGGGGGGGTACACAGATACGCAGTATTTT
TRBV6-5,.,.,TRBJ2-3,CASSRGLSNTDTQYF,TGTGCCAGCAGTCGGGGACTTTCGAACACAGATACGCAGTATTTT
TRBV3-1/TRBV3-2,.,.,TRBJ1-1,CASSQGPDRSTEAFF,TGTGCCAGCAGCCAAGGCCCTGACAGAAGCACTGAAGCTTTCTTT
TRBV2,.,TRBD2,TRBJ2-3,CASRKGLAGPGLADTQYF,TGTGCCAGCAGGAAGGGACTAGCGGGGCCGGGGCTGGCGGATACGCAGTATTTT
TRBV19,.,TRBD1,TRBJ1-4,CASSMGTGGKRSEKLFF,TGTGCCAGTAGTATGGGGACAGGGGGCAAAAGGAGCGAAAAACTGTTTTTT
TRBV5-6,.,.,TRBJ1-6,CASSLNLANYNSPLHF,TGTGCCAGCAGCCTCAATCTGGCCAATTATAATTCACCCCTCCACTTT
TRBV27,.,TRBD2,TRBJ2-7,CASTNRLAVGYEQYF,TGTGCCAGCACTAATCGACTAGCGGTTGGCTACGAGCAGTACTTC
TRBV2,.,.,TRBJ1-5,CASSQGRAGKPNQPQHF,TGTGCCAGCAGTCAGGGTAGGGCCGGAAAGCCCAATCAGCCCCAGCATTTT
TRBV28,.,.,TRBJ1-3,CASSPPGAGNTIYF,TGTGCCAGCAGCCCCCCAGGGGCTGGAAACACCATATATTTT
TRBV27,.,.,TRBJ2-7,CASRQESRGSYEQYF,TGTGCCAGCAGACAAGAGTCCAGGGGCTCCTACGAGCAGTACTTC
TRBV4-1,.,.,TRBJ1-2,CASSQGGMVRGYTF,TGCGCCAGCAGCCAAGGAGGTATGGTGAGGGGCTACACCTTC
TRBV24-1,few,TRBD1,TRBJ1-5,CATSDRGQGTGQPQHF,TGTGCCACCAGTGACCGGGGACAGGGTACGGGACAGCCCCAGCATTTT
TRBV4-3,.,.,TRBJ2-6,CASSQEPGSGANVLTF,TGCGCCAGCAGCCAAGAACCAGGGTCTGGGGCCAACGTCCTGACTTTC
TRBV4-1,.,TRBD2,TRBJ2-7,CASSQGTSYQQYF,TGCGCCAGCAGCCAGGGGACTAGCTATCAGCAGTACTTC
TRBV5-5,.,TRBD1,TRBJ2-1,CASSLSGQGANEQFF,TGTGCCAGCAGCTTGTCGGGGCAGGGGGCAAATGAGCAGTTCTTC